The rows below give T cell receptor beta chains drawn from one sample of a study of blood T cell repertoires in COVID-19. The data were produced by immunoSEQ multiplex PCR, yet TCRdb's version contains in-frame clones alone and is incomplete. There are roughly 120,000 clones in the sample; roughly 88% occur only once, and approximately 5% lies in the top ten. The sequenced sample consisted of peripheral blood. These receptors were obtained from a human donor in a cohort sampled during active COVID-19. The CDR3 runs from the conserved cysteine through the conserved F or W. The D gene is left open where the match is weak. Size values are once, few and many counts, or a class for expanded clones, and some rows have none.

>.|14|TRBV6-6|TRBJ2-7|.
CASRAGTVSYEQYF
TGTGCCAGCAGAGCCGGGACTGTTTCCTACGAGCAGTACTTC
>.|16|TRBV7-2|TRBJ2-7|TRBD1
CASSIRTGQGYHEQYF
TGTGCCAGCAGCATAAGGACGGGACAGGGGTATCACGAGCAGTACTTC
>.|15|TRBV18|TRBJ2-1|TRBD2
CASSPPLAGVVEQFF
TGTGCCAGCTCACCACCTCTAGCGGGAGTCGTTGAGCAGTTCTTC
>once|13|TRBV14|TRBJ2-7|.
CASSQDQGYEQYF
TGTGCCAGCAGCCAAGATCAGGGCTACGAGCAGTACTTC
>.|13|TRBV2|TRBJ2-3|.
CASRNQGTFFEYF
TGTGCCAGCAGGAACCAGGGCACCTTTTTTGAGTATTTT
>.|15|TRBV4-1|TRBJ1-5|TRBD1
CASSQEGTGDQPQHF
TGCGCCAGCAGCCAAGAGGGGACAGGGGATCAGCCCCAGCATTTT
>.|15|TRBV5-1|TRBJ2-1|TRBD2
CASSLSGGPINEQFF
TGCGCCAGCAGCTTGTCGGGAGGGCCAATCAATGAGCAGTTCTTC
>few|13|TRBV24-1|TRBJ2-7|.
CATSDEQGYEQYF
TGTGCCACCAGTGACGAACAGGGCTACGAGCAGTACTTC
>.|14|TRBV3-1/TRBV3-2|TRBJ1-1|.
CASSQSYRVTEAFF
TGTGCCAGCAGCCAATCATACAGGGTCACTGAAGCTTTCTTT
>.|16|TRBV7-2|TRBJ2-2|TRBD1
CASSLAQGAGTGELFF
TGTGCCAGCAGCTTGGCACAGGGGGCGGGCACCGGGGAGCTGTTTTTT
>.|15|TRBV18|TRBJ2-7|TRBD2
CASSPGAGAVDEQYF
TGTGCCAGCTCACCGGGAGCGGGAGCAGTCGACGAGCAGTACTTC
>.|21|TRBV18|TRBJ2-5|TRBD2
CASSPTMGALNSGRARETQYF
TGTGCCAGCTCACCGACCATGGGGGCGCTGAATAGCGGGAGGGCTCGAGAGACCCAGTACTTC
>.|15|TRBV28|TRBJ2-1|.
CASSFDRLGRENQFF
TGTGCCAGCAGTTTCGACAGGCTCGGGCGGGAGAATCAGTTCTTC
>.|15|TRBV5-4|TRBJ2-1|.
CASSLGEGRGNEQFF
TGTGCCAGCAGCTTGGGAGAGGGCCGGGGCAATGAGCAGTTCTTC
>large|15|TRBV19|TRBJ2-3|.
CASSMTVASSNTQYF
TGTGCCAGTAGTATGACAGTCGCGTCATCAAATACGCAGTATTTT
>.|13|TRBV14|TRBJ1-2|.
CASGLIANYGYTF
TGTGCCAGCGGCCTTATCGCTAACTATGGCTACACCTTC
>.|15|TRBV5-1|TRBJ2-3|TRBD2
CASSFTAGGPDTQYF
TGCGCCAGCAGCTTCACAGCGGGAGGGCCAGATACGCAGTATTTT
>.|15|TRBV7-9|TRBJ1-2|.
CASSLQAGANYGYTF
TGTGCCAGCAGCTTACAGGCAGGGGCTAACTATGGCTACACCTTC
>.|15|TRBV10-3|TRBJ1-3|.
CAISESHTSGNTIYF
TGTGCCATCAGTGAGTCGCACACCTCTGGAAACACCATATATTTT
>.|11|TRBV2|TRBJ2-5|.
CASSVRETQYF
TGTGCCAGCAGTGTCCGGGAGACCCAGTACTTC
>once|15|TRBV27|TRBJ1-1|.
CASSGAIGVGTEAFF
TGTGCCAGCAGTGGTGCAATTGGTGTCGGCACTGAAGCTTTCTTT
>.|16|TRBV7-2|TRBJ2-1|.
CASSLSSRSSYNEQFF
TGTGCCAGCAGCTTAAGTAGCAGAAGCTCCTACAATGAGCAGTTCTTC
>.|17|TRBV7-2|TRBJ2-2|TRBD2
CASSSPQAGGYTGELFF
TGTGCCAGCAGCTCGCCGCAAGCGGGAGGGTACACCGGGGAGCTGTTTTTT
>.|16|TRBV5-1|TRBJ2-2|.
CASSLFGGTNTGELFF
TGCGCCAGCAGCTTGTTTGGGGGGACGAACACCGGGGAGCTGTTTTTT
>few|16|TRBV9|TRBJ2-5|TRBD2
CASSVGNSGSVETQYF
TGTGCCAGCAGCGTAGGGAATAGCGGGAGTGTGGAGACCCAGTACTTC
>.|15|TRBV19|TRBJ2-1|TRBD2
CASSSSSGSYNEQFF
TGTGCCAGTAGTTCATCTAGCGGGAGTTACAATGAGCAGTTCTTC
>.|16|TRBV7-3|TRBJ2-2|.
CASSEALITNTGELFF
TGTGCCAGCAGCGAGGCGTTGATAACGAACACCGGGGAGCTGTTTTTT
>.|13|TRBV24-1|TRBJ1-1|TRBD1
CATRGQVSAEAFF
TGTGCCACCAGGGGACAGGTAAGCGCTGAAGCTTTCTTT
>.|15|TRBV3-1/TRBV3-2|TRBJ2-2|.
CASSQVLVNTGELFF
TGTGCCAGCAGCCAAGTCCTAGTGAACACCGGGGAGCTGTTTTTT
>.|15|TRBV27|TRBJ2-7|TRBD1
CASSFLGQGRNEQYF
TGTGCCAGCAGTTTCCTCGGACAGGGTAGAAACGAGCAGTACTTC
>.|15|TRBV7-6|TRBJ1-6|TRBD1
CASSPAVQGMPPLHF
TGTGCCAGCAGCCCAGCGGTACAGGGGATGCCACCCCTCCACTTT
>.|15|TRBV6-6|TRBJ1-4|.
CASSYYGGKNEKLFF
TGTGCCAGCAGTTACTATGGAGGAAAGAATGAAAAACTGTTTTTT
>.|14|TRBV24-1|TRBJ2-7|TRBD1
CATTGTGPGHEQYF
TGTGCCACCACCGGGACAGGGCCAGGACACGAGCAGTACTTC
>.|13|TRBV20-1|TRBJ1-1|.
CSASQGGGTEAFF
TGCAGTGCGAGTCAGGGAGGTGGCACTGAAGCTTTCTTT
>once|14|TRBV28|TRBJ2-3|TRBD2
CAGGASGITDTQYF
TGTGCCGGGGGGGCTAGCGGGATCACAGATACGCAGTATTTT
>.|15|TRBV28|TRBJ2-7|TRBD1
CASRSSGGPSYEQYF
TGTGCCAGCAGGTCGTCAGGGGGTCCCTCCTACGAGCAGTACTTC
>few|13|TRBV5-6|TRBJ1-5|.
CASGIGGNQPQHF
TGTGCCAGCGGTATAGGGGGCAATCAGCCCCAGCATTTT
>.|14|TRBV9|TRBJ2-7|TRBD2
CASSVSGVVNEQYF
TGTGCCAGCAGCGTTAGCGGGGTCGTGAACGAGCAGTACTTC
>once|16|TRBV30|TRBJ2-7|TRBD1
CAWSDISGTGVYEQYF
TGTGCCTGGAGTGATATTAGTGGGACAGGGGTATACGAGCAGTACTTC
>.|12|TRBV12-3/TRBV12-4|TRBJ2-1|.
CASSLGRAKQFF
TGTGCCAGCAGTTTAGGCCGAGCAAAGCAGTTCTTC
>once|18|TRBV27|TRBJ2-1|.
CASSLSFGGQTSYNEQFF
TGTGCCAGCAGTTTGAGTTTTGGAGGACAGACCTCCTACAATGAGCAGTTCTTC
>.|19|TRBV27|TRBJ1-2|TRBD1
CASSFPTDNGDRGTYGYTF
TGTGCCAGCAGTTTTCCTACTGATAACGGGGACAGGGGAACATATGGCTACACCTTC
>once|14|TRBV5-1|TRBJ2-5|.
CASSLGVREETQYF
TGCGCCAGCAGCTTGGGTGTGCGGGAAGAGACCCAGTACTTC
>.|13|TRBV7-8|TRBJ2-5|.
CASSLRQKETQYF
TGTGCCAGCAGCTTACGACAGAAAGAGACCCAGTACTTC
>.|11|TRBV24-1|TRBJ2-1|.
CATRGGVEQFF
TGTGCCACAAGAGGGGGGGTTGAGCAGTTCTTC
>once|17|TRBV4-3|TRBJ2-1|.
CASSQGRIASSYNEQFF
TGCGCCAGCAGCCAAGGCCGAATAGCGAGCTCCTACAATGAGCAGTTCTTC